These T cell receptor beta chains were read from a single sample in a study of cytomegalovirus exposure and HLA in healthy donors. TCRdb keeps only in-frame clones here, not all; method: immunoSEQ multiplex PCR. The table shows about 280,000 clones, with approximately 90% occurring only once. The sample taken for sequencing was PBMCs. The source is a young woman in good health and CMV-seronegative. CDR3s include the opening cysteine and the closing phenylalanine or tryptophan.

v_call cdr3_aa
TRBV27 CASSLVIGQAAFF
TRBV5-6 CASSFYPGQRYEQYF
TRBV28 CASRPYGGQPQHF
TRBV30 CAWSDRGQINQPQHF
TRBV2 CASSEYPYTGELFF
TRBV5-1 CASTKRGGSDTQYF
TRBV9 CASSPGGNEKLFF
TRBV7-6 CASSLARGFTEAFF
TRBV14 CASSQIRHTDTQYF
TRBV14 CASSQRLAGASSYNEQFF
TRBV21-1 CASSKKGDQPQHF
TRBV5-6 CASSYSPEQETQYF
TRBV30 CAWSVFQFSTNEKLFF
TRBV7-3 CASSNTRAGANVLTF
TRBV28 CASSPVLAGLGDTQYF
TRBV28 CASSFWTGESNEKLFF
TRBV28 CASSMQGLGQPQHF
TRBV13 CASSLPTSGRAEKETQYF
TRBV5-1 CASSLQGSPYSNYGYTF
TRBV5-1 CASSLGAGTGSTDTQYF
TRBV27 CASSFRTGGDGYTF
TRBV28 CASSALGREVPGANVLTF
TRBV6-1 CASTTGGQGGTEAFF
TRBV2 CASSESNEQFF
TRBV5-6 CASSLQGGSYNEQFF
TRBV7-3 CASSLFGTSLSGELFF
TRBV7-9 CASSFWEEAADTQYF
TRBV7-8 CASSWSTSRLNNEQFF
TRBV5-1 CASSLGGSRGGGNTIYF
TRBV27 CASSPLLWGQGSIQYF
TRBV27 CASTPSTGVGYTF
TRBV2 CASSEFTVYGYTF
TRBV27 CASSSHGLAASTDTQYF
TRBV18 CASSPSGSQNTEAFF
TRBV9 CASSVSGRGTGETQYF
TRBV19 CASSRTSGIYEQYF
TRBV2 CAQAALGDTQYF
TRBV7-3 CASSLLAGYQETQYF
TRBV19 CASMEGPRGGSWTEAFF
TRBV6-5 CASRPTGRNTEAFF
TRBV27 CASSPGAGDGYTF
TRBV7-9 CAIRTSGNNEQFF
TRBV5-5 CASSADRYANYGYTF
TRBV27 CASSLSMGSREKLFF
TRBV4-3 CASSQEPLAGGPNEQYF
TRBV5-1 CASSLRGSEQYF
TRBV5-8 CASSIGTGVYEQYF
TRBV4-1 CASSQATVNQPQHF
TRBV5-1 CASSLAVRGSTDTQYF
TRBV11-2 CASSLDTQVYGYTF
TRBV5-1 CASTPVPRASYNEQFF